These 30 T cell receptor beta chains were all obtained from the same sample, sequenced in a study of CD8+CD57+ T cells in acquired aplastic anemia. Genomic DNA templated the TCR beta VDJ and CDR3 profiling. A single record per CDR3 protein comes from TCRdb applying MiXCR to the reads. The sample includes about 190,000 distinct CDR3 sequences, 48% of them seen just once. All sequencing subjects had displayed CD8+CD57+ cell expansion on flow cytometry. Sample: sorted CD4+, CD8+, or CD8+CD57+ T cells (not recorded which) from PBMCs. All receptors come from a human donor with aplastic anemia.

The chain combines TRBV19 with TRBJ1-3, with D possibly TRBD1 on 5 matching bases. This CDR3 has 14 amino acids. The germline gives CDR1 LNHDA, CDR2 SQIVND (reference sequence). V lost 3 bases to trimming and J lost 4 bases, with 10 bases between them. The CDR3 DNA reads as TGTGCCAGTAGTATGGGACCACCCGGAAACACCATATATTTT. Protein: CASSMGPPGNTIYF.

The chain is built from TRBV20-1 and TRBJ1-2; no reliable D call. This CDR3 region has 15 residues. Germline assignment: CDR1 DFQATT and CDR2 SNEGSKA (reference sequence). V lost 6 bases, J lost 0 bases, and 17 bases lay in between. The CDR3 spells CSADMVPISNYGYTF. The CDR3 DNA reads as TGCAGTGCCGACATGGTCCCAATATCTAACTATGGCTACACCTTC.

The chain recombines TRBV9 with TRBJ2-3, with D uncertain. Germline CDR1 and CDR2: SGDLS and YYNGEE. The CDR3 has 12 amino acids. The ends were cut back, 0 bases at V and 4 bases at J, with 3 bases in the middle. CDR3 sequence reads: CASSVVSDTQYF. In nucleotides, the CDR3 is TGTGCCAGCAGCGTAGTCTCAGATACGCAGTATTTT.

There are a few counts of this clonotype. The genes are TRBV7-2 and TRBJ2-1; TRBD1 matches at 7 bases. The CDR3 is 13 amino acids. The junction had 6 bases not matched to a gene; V was cut back by 3 bases and J by 10 bases. The germline CDR1 and CDR2 sequences are SGHTA and FQGNSA. The CDR3 DNA follows: TGTGCCAGCAGCTTGACAGGGATCAGGGAGCAGTTCTTC. This encodes CASSLTGIREQFF.

Ten or more counts support this clonotype. The chain carries TRBV2 and TRBJ1-4, with no clear D. The V and J ends lost 8 bases and 2 bases respectively, with 18 bases between them. Germline loops: CDR1 SNHLY, CDR2 FYNNEI. This CDR3 region has 16 residues. CDR3 protein: CASGARSSRTNEKLFF. CDR3 in DNA: TGTGCCAGCGGTGCCAGGTCCTCAAGGACTAATGAAAAACTGTTTTTT.

This clonotype showed up many times. The J gene is TRBJ2-5, the V gene TRBV6-5; either TRBD1 or TRBD2 may supply D (6 bases each). Per the germline V gene, CDR1 is MNHEY and CDR2 is SVGAGI. V was trimmed by 4 bases and J by 6 bases, leaving 12 bases between them. The CDR3 length is 13 residues. The CDR3 protein is CASSLEGGQTQYF. In DNA form, the CDR3 reads TGTGCCAGCAGTTTAGAGGGGGGACAGACCCAGTACTTC.

The genes are TRBV7-2 and TRBJ2-5; 7 bases map to TRBD1. The CDR3 runs to 14 residues. Per the germline V gene, CDR1 is SGHTA and CDR2 is FQGNSA. The trim removed 5 bases at V and 9 bases at J, leaving 12 bases unmatched. This CDR3 is CASSRQGTRVAQYF. In DNA, the CDR3 is TGTGCCAGCAGCCGACAGGGTACAAGAGTGGCCCAGTACTTC.

V and J are TRBV15 and TRBJ2-5, with D perhaps matching TRBD1 (7 bases). The CDR3 is made up of 16 amino acids. Trimming left V 3 bases short and J 9 bases short, with 23 bases between. Looked up from germline, CDR1 is LNHNV and CDR2 is YYDKDF (reference sequence). DNA of the CDR3: TGTGCCACCAGCAGCTCGCGGGACAGCCACCGACAGGCCCAGTACTTC. Its translation: CATSSSRDSHRQAQYF. The full variable domain, rest sourced from reference TRBV15 and TRBJ2-5, is DAMVIQNPRYQVTQFGKPVTLSCSQTLNHNVMYWYQQKSSQAPKLLFHYYDKDFNNEADTPDNFQSRRPNTSFCFLDIRSPGLGDTAMYLCATSSSRDSHRQAQYFGPGTRLLVL.

The V and J genes are TRBV10-1 and TRBJ2-3; possible D gene TRBD1, 5 bases. This CDR3 contains 13 residues. Trimming stripped 0 bases from V and 5 bases from J, with 6 bases between. Germline values: CDR1 WNHNN, CDR2 SYGVQD (reference sequence). Here the CDR3 DNA reads TGCGCCAGCAGTGAGTCAGGGGTAGATACGCAGTATTTT. Translated, it gives CASSESGVDTQYF.

The chain carries TRBV29-1 and TRBJ2-7, with TRBD1 identical over 10 bases. The germline V gene encodes CDR1 SQVTM and CDR2 ANQGSEA. J lost 1 base, V lost 8 bases, and 8 bases had no gene match. This CDR3 is built from 14 residues. CDR3 loop: CSLWGQGPSYEQYF. The CDR3 nucleotides are TGCAGCTTGTGGGGACAGGGGCCATCCTACGAGCAGTACTTC.

The V gene is TRBV29-1, the J gene TRBJ2-1; TRBD2 aligns across 12 bases. The CDR3 loop spans 14 amino acids. V lost 8 bases and J lost 4; bases outside the gene matches: 6. Germline V gene data show CDR1 as SQVTM and CDR2 as ANQGSEA. The CDR3 here is CSLGGLAGYNEQFF. The CDR3 DNA reads as TGCAGCTTGGGAGGACTAGCGGGGTACAATGAGCAGTTCTTC.

This clonotype was observed many times. V usage is TRBV19 and J usage is TRBJ2-2; D remains ambiguous. The CDR3 runs to 12 residues. Per germline, CDR1 LNHDA and CDR2 SQIVND (reference sequence). V gave up 2 bases and J gave up 5 bases, with 3 bases separating them. The chain's CDR3 is CASSIRTGELFF. CDR3 bases: TGTGCCAGTAGTATAAGGACCGGGGAGCTGTTTTTT. Filled out from reference TRBV19 and TRBJ2-2, the complete variable domain reads DGGITQSPKYLFRKEGQNVTLSCEQNLNHDAMYWYRQDPGQGLRLIYYSQIVNDFQKGDIAEGYSVSREKKESFPLTVTSAQKNPTAFYLCASSIRTGELFFGEGSRLTVL.

The chain couples TRBV7-9 to TRBJ2-7, with a weak D call TRBD1 (5 bases). Looked up from germline, CDR1 is SEHNR and CDR2 is FQNEAQ (reference sequence). This CDR3 is built from 13 residues. The germline V and J ends were trimmed by 8 bases and 3 bases, with 14 bases remaining between them. The CDR3 here is CASGSPRDYEQYF. The CDR3 nucleotides read TGTGCCAGCGGCTCGCCCAGGGACTACGAGCAGTACTTC. The variable domain in full, completed from reference TRBV7-9 and TRBJ2-7, reads DTGVSQNPRHKITKRGQNVTFRCDPISEHNRLYWYRQTLGQGPEFLTYFQNEAQLEKSRLLSDRFSAERPKGSFSTLEIQRTEQGDSAMYLCASGSPRDYEQYFGPGTRLTVT.

Many counts were recorded for this clonotype. V is TRBV7-9 and J is TRBJ1-6; 7 nucleotides line up with TRBD1. Per the germline V gene, CDR1 is SEHNR and CDR2 is FQNEAQ (reference sequence). CDR3 length: 15 amino acids. V trimming: 5 bases; J trimming: 10 bases; junction bases outside the gene matches: 11. The chain's CDR3 is CASSLTGIRESPLHF. In nucleotides, the CDR3 is TGTGCCAGCAGCCTGACAGGGATTCGGGAATCACCCCTCCACTTT.

Turning to this clonotype: This clone may be a read error of a much larger clone one base away. V and J are TRBV11-2 and TRBJ2-1, with D possibly called TRBD1 or TRBD2 (6 bases each). CDR3 size: 15 residues. Germline V gene data show CDR1 as SGHAT and CDR2 as FQNNGV. CDR3 amino acids: CASSLSPWGAREQSF. The CDR3, as DNA: TGTGCCAGCAGCTTATCCCCGTGGGGGGCAAGGGAGCAGTCCTTC.

V usage is TRBV5-1 and J usage is TRBJ2-7; D is possibly TRBD2 (5 bases). This CDR3 is 15 amino acids long. V dropped 0 bases and J dropped 4 bases, with 14 bases sitting between them. CDR1 SGHRS and CDR2 YFSETQ come from the germline V gene. CDR3 nucleotides: TGCGCCAGCAGCTTGGAGCAAGGAGGAGGTTACGAGCAGTACTTC. This codes for CASSLEQGGGYEQYF. The entire variable domain, with the rest obtained from reference TRBV5-1 and TRBJ2-7, is as follows: KAGVTQTPRYLIKTRGQQVTLSCSPISGHRSVSWYQQTPGQGLQFLFEYFSETQRNKGNFPGRFSGRQFSNSRSEMNVSTLELGDSALYLCASSLEQGGGYEQYFGPGTRLTVT.

V gene TRBV5-1 combines with J gene TRBJ1-6; D is unresolved. V lost 2 bases, J lost 10 bases, and 13 bases lay in between. The CDR3 covers 14 residues. Germline CDR1 and CDR2: SGHRS and YFSETQ. CDR3 sequence reads: CASSLGRIESPLHF. The DNA for the CDR3 is TGCGCCAGCAGCTTAGGACGGATTGAATCACCCCTCCACTTT.

This clonotype showed up many times. V gene TRBV20-1 combines with J gene TRBJ1-6, with a possible D match to TRBD1 (5 bases). The germline V gene encodes CDR1 DFQATT and CDR2 SNEGSKA (reference sequence). CDR3 length: 16 amino acids. Trimming pared 0 bases from V and 10 bases from J, leaving 19 bases between. The CDR3 sequence is CSARDEEGSRGSPLHF. In DNA, the CDR3 is TGCAGTGCTAGAGACGAGGAGGGCAGCCGGGGGTCACCCCTCCACTTT.

The rearrangement joins TRBV15 to TRBJ2-2; 7 bases are shared with TRBD1. The trim removed 3 bases at V and 11 bases at J, leaving 6 bases unmatched. The germline gives CDR1 LNHNV, CDR2 YYDKDF (reference sequence). CDR3 length: 13 amino acids. The CDR3 DNA reads as TGTGCCACCAGCAGGGCCACAGGGGATGAGCTGTTTTTT. Translation gives CATSRATGDELFF.

V usage is TRBV9 and J usage is TRBJ2-3; 8 positions agree with TRBD2. The CDR3 is 17 amino acids. The junction had 9 bases not matched to a gene; V was cut back by 3 bases and J by 0 bases. Germline-derived CDR1 and CDR2 are SGDLS and YYNGEE. The CDR3 loop reads CASSAVAGQSSTDTQYF. CDR3 coding DNA: TGTGCCAGCAGCGCAGTAGCGGGGCAATCTAGCACAGATACGCAGTATTTT.

The chain recombines TRBV20-1 with TRBJ2-5; D possibly corresponds to TRBD2 (5 bases). V was cut by 0 bases and J by 2 bases, with 16 bases left in between. CDR1 and CDR2 from the germline V gene are DFQATT and SNEGSKA (reference sequence). The CDR3 has 16 amino acids. As DNA, the CDR3 is TGCAGTGCTAGAGATTATCAGACGGGGAGACAAGAGACCCAGTACTTC. This codes for CSARDYQTGRQETQYF.

This clonotype came up once. This sequence joins TRBV5-4 and TRBJ2-6; D tentatively fits TRBD1 or TRBD2 (5 bases each). This CDR3 is built from 15 residues. Germline V lookup: CDR1 SGHNT, CDR2 YYREEE (reference sequence). The V and J ends lost 6 bases and 0 bases respectively, with 10 bases between them. The CDR3 DNA reads as TGTGCCAGCAACGGGGCTGGCTCTGGGGCCAACGTCCTGACTTTC. Its translation: CASNGAGSGANVLTF. Based on the CDR3 plus reference TRBV5-4 and TRBJ2-6, the full variable domain is ETGVTQSPTHLIKTRGQQVTLRCSSQSGHNTVSWYQQALGQGPQFIFQYYREEENGRGNFPPRFSGLQFPNYSSELNVNALELDDSALYLCASNGAGSGANVLTFGAGSRLTVL.

The rearrangement links TRBV7-3 to TRBJ1-2, with TRBD1 matching over 7 bases. Germline CDR1 is SGHTA and CDR2 is FQGTGA. The CDR3 is 12 residues long. With V trimmed by 2 bases and J by 13 bases, 7 bases remained unmatched. The CDR3 nucleotides are TGTGCCAGCAGCTTAGACAGGGCGCTCTTCACCTTC. As protein: CASSLDRALFTF.

A word on this clonotype: At one end the junction does not follow the germline gene, possibly because of a read error. The rearrangement joins TRBV10-3 to TRBJ1-1, with D unclear. The length of the CDR3 is 13 residues. The germline V gene has CDR1 ENHRY and CDR2 SYGVKD. In DNA form, the CDR3 reads TGCGCCATCAGTGAAGGAGGGAACACTGAAGCTTTCTTT. This codes for CAISEGGNTEAFF.

A note on this clonotype: One junction end does not reproduce the germline sequence, and a read error may be involved. The rearrangement uses TRBV7-7 and TRBJ2-1; the D gene is possibly TRBD2 (5 bases). CDR1 is SSHAT and CDR2 is FNYEAQ in the germline V gene (reference sequence). This CDR3 contains 15 residues. The CDR3 region has the DNA TGTGCCAGCAGCCTAGCCGGTGGACCTGGGAATGAGCAGTTCTTC. It is translated as CASSLAGGPGNEQFF. Based on the CDR3 plus reference TRBV7-7 and TRBJ2-1, the full variable domain is GAGVSQSPRYKVTKRGQDVTLRCDPISSHATLYWYQQALGQGPEFLTYFNYEAQPDKSGLPSDRFSAERPEGSISTLTIQRTEQRDSAMYRCASSLAGGPGNEQFFGPGTRLTVL.

This clonotype was detected many times. This chain uses TRBV2 with TRBJ2-1; a possible D gene is TRBD2 (5 bases). The V gene lost 2 bases and the J gene lost 15 bases, with 14 bases spanning the gap. The CDR3 is 12 residues long. In germline, CDR1 is SNHLY, CDR2 FYNNEI. CDR3 protein: CASSESGVTPFF. CDR3 sequence (DNA): TGTGCCAGCAGTGAAAGCGGAGTAACACCGTTCTTC.

Ten or more counts support this clonotype. The V call is TRBV5-1, the J call TRBJ2-5, with TRBD2 matching over 15 bases. Germline trimming cut 4 bases from V and 5 bases from J; bases unmatched to any gene: 3. The CDR3 loop spans 15 amino acids. From germline, CDR1 is SGHRS and CDR2 YFSETQ. CDR3 loop: CASSPGLAGGETQYF. As DNA, the CDR3 is TGCGCCAGCAGCCCCGGACTAGCGGGAGGGGAGACCCAGTACTTC.

The sample holds a few counts of this clonotype. J is TRBJ1-1 and V is TRBV20-1; 8 bases align to TRBD1. CDR3 size: 15 residues. The germline CDR1 and CDR2 sequences are DFQATT and SNEGSKA (reference sequence). V dropped 2 bases and J dropped 0; count of bases not matched to a gene: 5. CDR3 protein: CSARTPGGLNTEAFF. CDR3 in DNA: TGCAGTGCTAGAACGCCAGGGGGCTTGAACACTGAAGCTTTCTTT.

This clonotype was picked up one time. The DNA of the CDR3 is TGTGCCAGCAGTAGTTCCGAGGGACAAACGAACACCGGGGAGCTGTTTTTT. Translated, it gives CASSSSEGQTNTGELFF. The genes are TRBV27 and TRBJ2-2, with D perhaps TRBD1 (6 bases). The CDR3 has 17 amino acids. CDR1 is MNHEY, CDR2 SMNVEV, per germline (reference sequence). V lost 5 bases to trimming and J lost 0 bases, with 16 bases between them.

Points on this clonotype: A junction boundary mismatches the germline segment, possibly from a read error. The rearrangement uses TRBV11-1 and TRBJ2-3; D is uncertain. The CDR3 extends over 13 amino acids. The germline CDR1 and CDR2 sequences are SGHAT and FQDESV (reference sequence). DNA for the CDR3: TGTGCCAGCAGGTTAGACAGCACAGATACGCAGTATTTT. It yields the protein CASRLDSTDTQYF. Looking up the rest from reference TRBV11-1 and TRBJ2-3 gives the full variable domain: EAEVAQSPRYKITEKSQAVAFWCDPISGHATLYWYRQILGQGPELLVQFQDESVVDDSQLPKDRFSAERLKGVDSTLKIQPAELGDSAMYLCASRLDSTDTQYFGPGTRLTVL.